The T cell receptor (beta chain) described here comes from a study of blood T cell repertoires in COVID-19. Study background: T cells, B-cell-depleted T cells, or PBMCs supplied cDNA or gDNA.

V was pared by 3 bases and J by 4 bases, with 13 bases between. CDR1 and CDR2 from the germline V gene are MGHRA and YSYEKL. The length of the CDR3 is 16 residues. Clones were sequenced by immunoSEQ multiplex PCR, and TCRdb holds only the in-frame ones, with some missing. This sample has about 83,000 clones; more than 75% occur once, and the top ten carry 7.5% to 9.5%. Sequenced sample: peripheral blood. The chain uses TRBV4-1 and TRBJ2-6; TRBD2 might be the D (6 bases). The receptor was derived from an elderly man with active or convalescent COVID-19. The CDR3 loop is CASSHGTSRGANVLTF. For the CDR3, the DNA is TGCGCCAGCAGCCACGGGACTTCCAGGGGGGCCAACGTCCTGACTTTC.